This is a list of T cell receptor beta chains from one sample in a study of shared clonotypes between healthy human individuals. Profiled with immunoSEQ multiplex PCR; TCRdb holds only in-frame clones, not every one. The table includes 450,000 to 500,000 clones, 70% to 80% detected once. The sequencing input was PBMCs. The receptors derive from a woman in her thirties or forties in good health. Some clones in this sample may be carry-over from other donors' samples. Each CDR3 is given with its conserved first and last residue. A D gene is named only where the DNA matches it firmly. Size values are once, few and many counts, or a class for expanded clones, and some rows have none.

CDR3nt: TGTGCCAGCAGTGGTACTAGCGGGGGGGTCAATGAGCAGTTCTTC; CDR3aa: CASSGTSGGVNEQFF; j_gene: TRBJ2-1; abundance: -; d_gene: TRBD2; v_gene: TRBV6-1; len: 15
CDR3nt: TGTGCCAGCAGCTTAGTTATCGGGGACGGTGGTATCCGGGAGCTGTTTTTT; CDR3aa: CASSLVIGDGGIRELFF; j_gene: TRBJ2-2; abundance: -; d_gene: -; v_gene: TRBV7-2; len: 17
CDR3nt: TGTGCCAGCAGTGAGGGGGACGGGACGGCTGGAAACACCATATATTTT; CDR3aa: CASSEGDGTAGNTIYF; j_gene: TRBJ1-3; abundance: -; d_gene: -; v_gene: TRBV6-1; len: 16
CDR3nt: TGTGCCAGCAGCCCAGGCGACAGGGACGCCGGGGAGCTGTTTTTT; CDR3aa: CASSPGDRDAGELFF; j_gene: TRBJ2-2; abundance: few; d_gene: TRBD1; v_gene: TRBV7-3; len: 15
CDR3nt: TGTGCCAGCAGCTCGCAGGGCCTGCTGGGGGAGACCCAGTACTTC; CDR3aa: CASSSQGLLGETQYF; j_gene: TRBJ2-5; abundance: -; d_gene: -; v_gene: TRBV7-9; len: 15
CDR3nt: TGCGCCAGCAGCACCCAGGCAGTGAATCTATGGCTCACCTTC; CDR3aa: CASSTQAVNLWLTF; j_gene: TRBJ1-2; abundance: -; d_gene: -; v_gene: TRBV5-1; len: 14
CDR3nt: TGTGCCAGCAGCTTAGAGGCTAGCGGGATTTCCTACGAGCAGTACTTC; CDR3aa: CASSLEASGISYEQYF; j_gene: TRBJ2-7; abundance: once; d_gene: TRBD2; v_gene: TRBV11-2; len: 16
CDR3nt: TGTGCCAGCAGCTTAGATTTTGGCAGGGACCTACCAGGGGAGCTGTTTTTT; CDR3aa: CASSLDFGRDLPGELFF; j_gene: TRBJ2-2; abundance: -; d_gene: -; v_gene: TRBV7-2; len: 17
CDR3nt: TGTGCCATCAGGGCGACCGGGACAGAGAACACTGAAGCTTTCTTT; CDR3aa: CAIRATGTENTEAFF; j_gene: TRBJ1-1; abundance: -; d_gene: TRBD1; v_gene: TRBV10-3; len: 15
CDR3nt: TGTGCCAGCAGCCCCTCCATAGCGGGGTCCTACGAGCAGTACTTC; CDR3aa: CASSPSIAGSYEQYF; j_gene: TRBJ2-7; abundance: -; d_gene: TRBD2; v_gene: TRBV9; len: 15
CDR3nt: TGTGCCAGCAGCTTGGTTGGCTGGGCTGTTACAGATACGCAGTATTTT; CDR3aa: CASSLVGWAVTDTQYF; j_gene: TRBJ2-3; abundance: -; d_gene: -; v_gene: TRBV5-6; len: 16
CDR3nt: TGTGCCTGGAGTGTAGGGGGGACAGTCCCGAATCAGCCCCAGCATTTT; CDR3aa: CAWSVGGTVPNQPQHF; j_gene: TRBJ1-5; abundance: -; d_gene: TRBD1; v_gene: TRBV30; len: 16
CDR3nt: TGTGCCAGTAGTATAGTATCGCAGTATGGCTACACCTTC; CDR3aa: CASSIVSQYGYTF; j_gene: TRBJ1-2; abundance: few; d_gene: -; v_gene: TRBV19; len: 13
CDR3nt: TGCGCCAGCAGTGCCCGAACAGACGGGGAGCTGTTTTTT; CDR3aa: CASSARTDGELFF; j_gene: TRBJ2-2; abundance: -; d_gene: -; v_gene: TRBV10-1; len: 13
CDR3nt: TGCGCCAGCAGCCCGAGCGGGGGGTCAATTGATACGCAGTATTTT; CDR3aa: CASSPSGGSIDTQYF; j_gene: TRBJ2-3; abundance: -; d_gene: TRBD2; v_gene: TRBV5-1; len: 15
CDR3nt: TGTGCCAGCTCACCAACCAAGGGGAGAGGGTCGTACAATGAGCAGTTCTTC; CDR3aa: CASSPTKGRGSYNEQFF; j_gene: TRBJ2-1; abundance: -; d_gene: -; v_gene: TRBV18; len: 17
CDR3nt: TGTGCCAGCAGCTGGGGACAGGGGACTGAAGCTTTCTTT; CDR3aa: CASSWGQGTEAFF; j_gene: TRBJ1-1; abundance: -; d_gene: TRBD1; v_gene: TRBV5-4; len: 13
CDR3nt: TGTGCCAGCAGCTTAGCCGGTGATCTCGGAAACACCATATATTTT; CDR3aa: CASSLAGDLGNTIYF; j_gene: TRBJ1-3; abundance: once; d_gene: -; v_gene: TRBV11-2; len: 15
CDR3nt: TGTGCCAGCAGTGAAGAGTGGGGGGCTAACTATGGCTACACCTTC; CDR3aa: CASSEEWGANYGYTF; j_gene: TRBJ1-2; abundance: -; d_gene: -; v_gene: TRBV2; len: 15
CDR3nt: TGTGCCAGCAGTGAACGTGGCCTTCAGGTAGCTTTCTTT; CDR3aa: CASSERGLQVAFF; j_gene: TRBJ1-1; abundance: -; d_gene: -; v_gene: TRBV2; len: 13
CDR3nt: TGTGCCAGCAGTTTGAGGCAGGGGGTAGTTTACACGAGCACTGAAGCTTTCTTT; CDR3aa: CASSLRQGVVYTSTEAFF; j_gene: TRBJ1-1; abundance: many; d_gene: TRBD1; v_gene: TRBV28; len: 18
CDR3nt: TGTGCCAGCAGACCCGGGACAGGTCCCTACGAGCAGTACTTC; CDR3aa: CASRPGTGPYEQYF; j_gene: TRBJ2-7; abundance: -; d_gene: TRBD1; v_gene: TRBV6-1; len: 14
CDR3nt: TGTGCCATCAGTGATGGGCAGGGGGCCGGAGGCTACACCTTC; CDR3aa: CAISDGQGAGGYTF; j_gene: TRBJ1-2; abundance: -; d_gene: TRBD1; v_gene: TRBV10-3; len: 14
CDR3nt: TGCGCCAGCAGCACCGGGGACTTGTACTCCTACGAGCAGTACTTC; CDR3aa: CASSTGDLYSYEQYF; j_gene: TRBJ2-7; abundance: -; d_gene: -; v_gene: TRBV5-1; len: 15
CDR3nt: TGTGCCAGCAGCCGTAACCCCGCTAGCGGGGGGGAGCAGTTCTTC; CDR3aa: CASSRNPASGGEQFF; j_gene: TRBJ2-1; abundance: -; d_gene: TRBD2; v_gene: TRBV7-8; len: 15
CDR3nt: TGCGCCAGCAGCTTGGTGTCCCAAGAGACCCAGTACTTC; CDR3aa: CASSLVSQETQYF; j_gene: TRBJ2-5; abundance: -; d_gene: -; v_gene: TRBV5-1; len: 13
CDR3nt: TGTGCCAGCAGTTCACGATACCCGAGACGAGGACTAAAAGGGGGCTATGGCTACACCTTC; CDR3aa: CASSSRYPRRGLKGGYGYTF; j_gene: TRBJ1-2; abundance: -; d_gene: -; v_gene: TRBV27; len: 20
CDR3nt: TGTGCCAGCAGCCCACACCAGCGGGAGTACTTGAAAGAGACCCAGTACTTC; CDR3aa: CASSPHQREYLKETQYF; j_gene: TRBJ2-5; abundance: -; d_gene: TRBD2; v_gene: TRBV11-3; len: 17
CDR3nt: TGCGCCAGCAGCCCCGGGACAGGAGGTCGGTCGAACACTGAAGCTTTCTTT; CDR3aa: CASSPGTGGRSNTEAFF; j_gene: TRBJ1-1; abundance: many; d_gene: TRBD1; v_gene: TRBV5-1; len: 17
CDR3nt: TGTGCCAGCAGTTACGGGTATGGTCGTTACGAGCAGTACTTC; CDR3aa: CASSYGYGRYEQYF; j_gene: TRBJ2-7; abundance: -; d_gene: -; v_gene: TRBV6-5; len: 14
CDR3nt: TGTGCCAGTAGTACGGATTTGGGCTTGTACGAGCAGTACTTC; CDR3aa: CASSTDLGLYEQYF; j_gene: TRBJ2-7; abundance: -; d_gene: -; v_gene: TRBV19; len: 14
CDR3nt: TGTGCCAGTAGTACTTTAGCGGGAGGGCCCTACGAGCAGTACTTC; CDR3aa: CASSTLAGGPYEQYF; j_gene: TRBJ2-7; abundance: -; d_gene: TRBD2; v_gene: TRBV19; len: 15
CDR3nt: TGTGCCAGCAGTGCAGGACAGGGGAGGAGCACTGAAGCTTTCTTT; CDR3aa: CASSAGQGRSTEAFF; j_gene: TRBJ1-1; abundance: few; d_gene: TRBD1; v_gene: TRBV2; len: 15
CDR3nt: TGTGCCAGCAGTGGTGCCAGGTCGGACACTGAAGCTTTCTTT; CDR3aa: CASSGARSDTEAFF; j_gene: TRBJ1-1; abundance: -; d_gene: -; v_gene: TRBV2; len: 14
CDR3nt: TGTGCCAGCAGCGTAGGGTTAGGGCAGAACTATGGCTACACCTTC; CDR3aa: CASSVGLGQNYGYTF; j_gene: TRBJ1-2; abundance: -; d_gene: -; v_gene: TRBV9; len: 15
CDR3nt: TGTGCCAGCAGTTACCGCAGGGGGGACGGCTACACCTTC; CDR3aa: CASSYRRGDGYTF; j_gene: TRBJ1-2; abundance: few; d_gene: TRBD1; v_gene: TRBV6-5; len: 13
CDR3nt: TGTGCCAGCAGCTTCCGGGACAGGGGCCCCGGGGAGCTGTTTTTT; CDR3aa: CASSFRDRGPGELFF; j_gene: TRBJ2-2; abundance: -; d_gene: TRBD1; v_gene: TRBV11-3; len: 15
CDR3nt: TGTGCCATCAGTGGGCAGCAAGAGACCCAGTACTTC; CDR3aa: CAISGQQETQYF; j_gene: TRBJ2-5; abundance: -; d_gene: -; v_gene: TRBV6-5; len: 12
CDR3nt: TGTGCCAGCACTATTGGGCCAGGGGTGGAGACCCAGTACTTC; CDR3aa: CASTIGPGVETQYF; j_gene: TRBJ2-5; abundance: -; d_gene: -; v_gene: TRBV6-1; len: 14
CDR3nt: TGTGCCAGCTCACCACTCCCAGCGGGAGGGCCGGGGGACGAGCAGTACTTC; CDR3aa: CASSPLPAGGPGDEQYF; j_gene: TRBJ2-7; abundance: few; d_gene: TRBD2; v_gene: TRBV18; len: 17
CDR3nt: TGTGCCAGCTCACCGGGACTCAACCAAGAGACCCAGTACTTC; CDR3aa: CASSPGLNQETQYF; j_gene: TRBJ2-5; abundance: -; d_gene: -; v_gene: TRBV18; len: 14
CDR3nt: TGTGCCAGCTCAACCCGAGATGCAGATACGCAGTATTTT; CDR3aa: CASSTRDADTQYF; j_gene: TRBJ2-3; abundance: once; d_gene: -; v_gene: TRBV18; len: 13
CDR3nt: TGTGCCAGCAGCTTGCAGGAGAACTATGGCTACACCTTC; CDR3aa: CASSLQENYGYTF; j_gene: TRBJ1-2; abundance: -; d_gene: -; v_gene: TRBV5-6; len: 13
CDR3nt: TGTGCCTGGAGTCCCCCTAGCGGGATCACCGGGGAGCTGTTTTTT; CDR3aa: CAWSPPSGITGELFF; j_gene: TRBJ2-2; abundance: -; d_gene: TRBD2; v_gene: TRBV30; len: 15
CDR3nt: TGTGCCAGCAGCCCCTCGCTGGGGTACAATGAGCAGTTCTTC; CDR3aa: CASSPSLGYNEQFF; j_gene: TRBJ2-1; abundance: -; d_gene: -; v_gene: TRBV7-9; len: 14
CDR3nt: TGTGCCACCAGCAGAGATATCCCTAGCGGGACCACCGGGGAGCTGTTTTTT; CDR3aa: CATSRDIPSGTTGELFF; j_gene: TRBJ2-2; abundance: -; d_gene: TRBD2; v_gene: TRBV15; len: 17
CDR3nt: TGTGCCAGCAGTAGGGACAGGGGGATCTTCGACGAGCAGTACTTC; CDR3aa: CASSRDRGIFDEQYF; j_gene: TRBJ2-7; abundance: -; d_gene: TRBD1; v_gene: TRBV28; len: 15
CDR3nt: TGTGCCAGCAGCTTAGAAGGGTACGGCTACACCTTC; CDR3aa: CASSLEGYGYTF; j_gene: TRBJ1-2; abundance: -; d_gene: -; v_gene: TRBV7-9; len: 12
CDR3nt: TGTGCCAGCAGCATAGACAGGGCGGGCTACAATGAGCAGTTCTTC; CDR3aa: CASSIDRAGYNEQFF; j_gene: TRBJ2-1; abundance: -; d_gene: TRBD1; v_gene: TRBV9; len: 15
CDR3nt: TGCGCCAGCAACCCGGGACTCCTCACAGATACGCAGTATTTT; CDR3aa: CASNPGLLTDTQYF; j_gene: TRBJ2-3; abundance: -; d_gene: -; v_gene: TRBV10-2; len: 14
CDR3nt: TGTGCCAGCTCTAGGACTAGCGATTGGAAGTACGAGCAGTACTTC; CDR3aa: CASSRTSDWKYEQYF; j_gene: TRBJ2-7; abundance: -; d_gene: TRBD2; v_gene: TRBV6-1; len: 15
CDR3nt: TGCGCCAGCAGCCGAATCCCAGGGGCGGGGGACATTCAGTACTTC; CDR3aa: CASSRIPGAGDIQYF; j_gene: TRBJ2-4; abundance: -; d_gene: -; v_gene: TRBV4-1; len: 15
CDR3nt: TGTGCCAGCACCAAACAGGGAACCAAAAACATTCAGTACTTC; CDR3aa: CASTKQGTKNIQYF; j_gene: TRBJ2-4; abundance: many; d_gene: -; v_gene: TRBV5-5; len: 14